What follows are 30 T cell receptor beta chains derived from one specimen sequenced in a study of blood T cells in healthy people across ages. Then a second PCR, running about 6 to 12 cycles, was carried out with a sample-barcoded 5' primer and a J-beta primer mix. TCRdb re-analysed the 5' RACE reads in MiXCR, keeping a single row per CDR3 protein. The sample consists of some 880,000 distinct CDR3 sequences, 36% of them appearing once. The sample was blood. Source of these receptors: a man aged 18 to 30 in good health.

This clonotype was recorded a few times. V gene TRBV7-8 combines with J gene TRBJ2-1; possible D gene TRBD2, 5 bases. This CDR3 is built from 14 residues. Germline-derived CDR1 and CDR2 are SGHVS and FQNEAQ. V shed 2 bases and J shed 6 bases, with 11 bases lying between them. This CDR3 reads CASSLPLRGNEQFF. CDR3 bases: TGTGCCAGCAGCTTACCCCTTCGGGGCAATGAGCAGTTCTTC.

The rearrangement links TRBV7-6 to TRBJ2-3; no clear D gene. This CDR3 has 16 residues. Per the germline V gene, CDR1 is SGHVS and CDR2 is FNYEAQ. The V gene lost 1 base and the J gene lost 0 bases, with 11 bases spanning the gap. For the CDR3, the DNA is TGTGCCAGCAGCTTAGGGATGGTGGGGAGCACAGATACGCAGTATTTT. It is translated as CASSLGMVGSTDTQYF.

The V gene is TRBV7-8, the J gene TRBJ2-1; D is unclear. The CDR3 is 13 residues long. From germline, CDR1 is SGHVS and CDR2 FQNEAQ. V lost 3 bases to trimming and J lost 6 bases, with 9 bases between them. CDR3 nucleotide sequence: TGTGCCAGCAGCTTTGGGTTGGGCAATGAGCAGTTCTTC. Protein: CASSFGLGNEQFF.

The chain is built from TRBV6-5 and TRBJ2-1, with 7 nucleotides matching TRBD2. From germline, CDR1 is MNHEY and CDR2 SVGAGI. The CDR3 length is 14 residues. V dropped 11 bases and J dropped 3; count of bases not matched to a gene: 10. The CDR3 reads CAGTKAGIYNEQFF. CDR3 DNA: TGTGCCGGCACCAAAGCGGGGATCTACAATGAGCAGTTCTTC.

On this clonotype itself: Just one base apart from a much larger clone, this may be a read error. V is TRBV7-2 and J is TRBJ2-1; D perhaps matches TRBD1 (5 bases). The CDR3 has 13 amino acids. Germline-derived CDR1 and CDR2 are SGHTA and FQGNSA. Trimming stripped 2 bases from V and 7 bases from J, with 9 bases between. This CDR3 is CASSLSKGNEQFF. The CDR3 DNA reads TGTGCCAGCAGCTTATCTAAGGGGAATGAGCAGTTCTTC. Full variable domain (rest looked up from reference TRBV7-2 and TRBJ2-1): GAGVSQSPSNKVTEKGKDVELRCDPISGHTALYWYRQSLGQGLEFLIYFQGNSAPDKSGLPSDRFSAERTGGSVSTLTIQRTQQEDSAVYLCASSLSKGNEQFFGPGTRLTVL.

This clonotype was counted ten times or more. This chain links TRBV29-1 with TRBJ2-3; D tentatively fits TRBD1 or TRBD2 (7 bases each). V was clipped by 6 bases and J by 11 bases, with 15 bases between them. Germline V CDR1 and CDR2: SQVTM, ANQGSEA. The CDR3 contains 11 residues. In DNA form, the CDR3 reads TGCAGCGTCTCAGCGGGGACAGTGCAGTATTTT. Translation gives CSVSAGTVQYF.

Many counts were recorded for this clonotype. The V gene is TRBV2, the J gene TRBJ2-5; no clear D gene. The CDR3 covers 15 residues. V shed 2 bases and J shed 5 bases, with 15 bases lying between them. CDR1 and CDR2 from the germline V gene are SNHLY and FYNNEI. The CDR3 sequence: CASSERQSKAETQYF. The CDR3 DNA reads TGTGCCAGCAGTGAACGGCAGTCCAAAGCGGAGACCCAGTACTTC.

This clonotype was seen only a few times. The chain combines TRBV12-3 or TRBV12-4 with TRBJ2-1; the D gene is possibly TRBD2 (5 bases). CDR3 size: 17 residues. V shed 3 bases and J shed 0 bases, with 15 bases lying between them. CDR3 region: CASSFSFGLSSYNEQFF. The CDR3 nucleotides are TGTGCCAGCAGTTTTAGTTTTGGACTTAGCTCCTACAATGAGCAGTTCTTC.

CDR3: CASSSHPRDNSYEQYF. The CDR3, as DNA: TGTGCCAGCAGCTCCCACCCGCGGGACAACTCCTACGAGCAGTACTTC. The chain recombines TRBV7-8 with TRBJ2-7; D tentatively fits TRBD1 or TRBD2 (6 bases each). Trimming pared 4 bases from V and 0 bases from J, leaving 16 bases between. The germline CDR1 and CDR2 sequences are SGHVS and FQNEAQ. This CDR3 is 16 amino acids long.

The V and J genes are TRBV9 and TRBJ2-1; unclear D gene. The CDR3 spans 11 residues. In germline, CDR1 is SGDLS, CDR2 YYNGEE. Trimming took off 3 bases at V and 8 bases at J, with 6 bases between the two ends. CDR3 DNA: TGTGCCAGCAGCGCGGCCGATGAGCAGTTCTTC. Translating it yields CASSAADEQFF.

Comments on this clonotype: One end of the junction varies from germline; a read error may be responsible. As DNA, the CDR3 is TGCGCCAGCAGCCAAGATCTTCTGGCCTCATACACAGGTACGCAGTATTTT. It codes for CASSQDLLASYTGTQYF. The chain has TRBV4-3 and TRBJ2-3, with a possible D match to TRBD1 (5 bases). The germline V gene has CDR1 LGHNA and CDR2 YSLEER. The CDR3 loop spans 17 amino acids.

The J gene is TRBJ1-2, the V gene TRBV5-1; D is uncertain. The CDR3 consists of 14 residues. The germline V gene encodes CDR1 SGHRS and CDR2 YFSETQ. Trimming shortened V by 0 bases and J by 7 bases, and 13 bases separated the two germline ends. The CDR3 nucleotides are TGCGCCAGCAGCTTGGGCGCATCGGGAGGTGGCTACACCTTC. Protein sequence: CASSLGASGGGYTF.

Of note for this clonotype: This clone may be a read error of a much larger clone one base away. The chain combines TRBV25-1 with TRBJ2-1, with D hard to call. The end of the DNA is better explained by TRBJ2-7, so the J call may be wrong. CDR3 length equals 14 residues. The germline gives CDR1 MGHDK, CDR2 SYGVNS. The CDR3 loop is CATRAPGSYNEQYF. In DNA form, the CDR3 reads TGTGCCACCCGGGCACCCGGCTCCTACAATGAGCAGTACTTC.

In its sample, this clonotype was seen once. The chain recombines TRBV20-1 with TRBJ2-7; 7 bases map to TRBD1. Germline CDR1 and CDR2: DFQATT and SNEGSKA (reference sequence). The trim removed 3 bases at V and 10 bases at J, leaving 9 bases unmatched. CDR3 length: 12 amino acids. CDR3 DNA: TGCAGTGCTAGGACAGGGCTTGAGGCCCAGTACTTC. It encodes CSARTGLEAQYF.

This clonotype was picked up a small number of times. This chain joins TRBV2 and TRBJ1-1; D is uncertain. The ends were cut back, 6 bases at V and 8 bases at J, with 10 bases in the middle. The germline V gene has CDR1 SNHLY and CDR2 FYNNEI. CDR3 length: 11 residues. The CDR3 bases are TGTGCCAGCAGGCTTGAAGGGGAAGCTTTCTTT. As protein: CASRLEGEAFF.

Notes on this clonotype: An end of the junction does not agree with germline; a read error may underlie this. The genes are TRBV6-2 or TRBV6-3 and TRBJ2-7; D is perhaps TRBD1 (6 bases). Germline V gene sequence: CDR1 MNHEY, CDR2 SVGEGT. The CDR3 has 14 residues. The CDR3 region is CACSSDSDSYEQYF. CDR3 sequence (DNA): TGTGCCTGCAGTTCGGACAGCGACTCCTACGAGCAGTACTTC.

The chain carries TRBV4-3 and TRBJ2-7, with D possibly matching TRBD1 (5 bases). CDR1 is LGHNA, CDR2 YSLEER, per germline. V dropped 5 bases and J dropped 1 base, with 15 bases sitting between them. This CDR3 has 15 amino acids. CDR3 protein: CASSVAVGPSYEQYF. The CDR3 bases are TGCGCCAGCAGCGTAGCCGTGGGGCCATCCTACGAGCAGTACTTC.

The V gene is TRBV11-1, the J gene TRBJ2-1, with D unresolved. V lost 3 bases to trimming and J lost 8 bases, with 8 bases between them. The CDR3 length is 12 residues. Germline V CDR1 and CDR2: SGHAT, FQDESV (reference sequence). The CDR3 spells CASSFSSHEQFF. The CDR3 coding sequence is TGTGCCAGCAGCTTCTCGTCCCATGAGCAGTTCTTC.

This clonotype was detected once. The chain has TRBV29-1 and TRBJ1-2; D remains ambiguous. The CDR3 has 12 amino acids. In germline, CDR1 is SQVTM, CDR2 ANQGSEA. Between the trimmed V and J ends, which lost 5 bases and 8 bases, there was a span of 15 bases. CDR3 protein: CSVPDPNGGYTF. CDR3 in DNA: TGCAGCGTTCCCGACCCAAACGGGGGCTACACCTTC.

The genes are TRBV7-2 and TRBJ2-3; 7 nucleotides match TRBD2. With V trimmed by 2 bases and J by 1 base, 3 bases remained unmatched. Germline values: CDR1 SGHTA, CDR2 FQGNSA. CDR3 length equals 15 residues. CDR3 protein: CASSLNAGGTDTQYF. CDR3 DNA sequence: TGTGCCAGCAGCTTAAACGCGGGGGGCACAGATACGCAGTATTTT. The variable domain in full, with the rest retrieved from reference TRBV7-2 and TRBJ2-3, is GAGVSQSPSNKVTEKGKDVELRCDPISGHTALYWYRQSLGQGLEFLIYFQGNSAPDKSGLPSDRFSAERTGGSVSTLTIQRTQQEDSAVYLCASSLNAGGTDTQYFGPGTRLTVL.

The chain carries TRBV20-1 and TRBJ1-1; no firm D call. The CDR3 extends over 13 amino acids. V lost 5 bases to trimming and J lost 3 bases, with 13 bases between them. Germline V gene sequence: CDR1 DFQATT, CDR2 SNEGSKA (reference sequence). CDR3 sequence (DNA): TGCAGTGCTGCGCGCCTAAGGGACACTGAAGCTTTCTTT. This codes for CSAARLRDTEAFF.

This sequence joins TRBV5-1 and TRBJ1-4, with D hard to call. There are 14 residues in the CDR3. V was clipped by 4 bases and J by 8 bases, with 15 bases between them. Germline-derived CDR1 and CDR2 are SGHRS and YFSETQ. The CDR3 is CASSQPNDGEKLFF. CDR3 nucleotides: TGCGCCAGCAGCCAGCCTAACGACGGGGAAAAACTGTTTTTT.

The V gene is TRBV5-6, the J gene TRBJ1-2, with 9 bases matching TRBD1. This CDR3 comprises 15 residues. Per the germline V gene, CDR1 is SGHDT and CDR2 is YYEEEE. J lost 3 bases, V lost 1 base, and 4 bases had no gene match. The DNA for the CDR3 is TGTGCCAGCAGCTTGCACCGGGACAGGGACTATGGCTACACCTTC. Its translation is CASSLHRDRDYGYTF.

There are a few counts of this clonotype. The CDR3 nucleotides read TGTGCCATCAGTGAGTCCCGCTTGGTAGGCTCCTACGAGCAGTACTTC. As protein: CAISESRLVGSYEQYF. The J gene is TRBJ2-7, the V gene TRBV10-3; D uncertain. Germline-derived CDR1 and CDR2 are ENHRY and SYGVKD. The CDR3 totals 16 residues. The V end was cut by 0 bases, the J end by 0 bases, with 12 bases between.

The J gene is TRBJ1-5, the V gene TRBV12-3 or TRBV12-4; 8 bases are shared with TRBD1. The junction had 5 bases not matched to a gene; V was cut back by 3 bases and J by 4 bases. The CDR3 has 15 residues. CDR3 residues: CASSFLGDRNQPQHF. In nucleotides, the CDR3 is TGTGCCAGCAGTTTCTTGGGGGACAGGAATCAGCCCCAGCATTTT.

This clonotype was observed a handful of times. This rearrangement joins TRBV2 to TRBJ2-5, with 7 positions matching TRBD2. CDR3 length equals 14 residues. V lost 6 bases to trimming and J lost 5 bases; unmatched junction nucleotides: 9. Germline values: CDR1 SNHLY, CDR2 FYNNEI. The CDR3 is CASRAGRTGETQYF. As DNA, the CDR3 is TGTGCCAGCAGAGCCGGGAGGACGGGGGAGACCCAGTACTTC.

This clonotype has a handful of counts. This rearrangement joins TRBV6-5 to TRBJ1-4, with 9 nucleotides matching TRBD1. The CDR3 has 18 amino acids. Unmatched junction bases numbered 10, after V lost 2 bases and J lost 3 bases. From germline, CDR1 is MNHEY and CDR2 SVGAGI. CDR3 in amino acids: CASSYRPGQGSPNEKLFF. The CDR3 coding sequence is TGTGCCAGCAGTTACCGCCCGGGACAGGGAAGCCCTAATGAAAAACTGTTTTTT.

The rearrangement joins TRBV5-1 to TRBJ2-2; D may match TRBD1 or TRBD2 (5 bases each). From germline, CDR1 is SGHRS and CDR2 YFSETQ. This CDR3 comprises 16 residues. V was trimmed by 4 bases and J by 3 bases, leaving 16 bases between them. The DNA for the CDR3 is TGCGCCAGCAGCCTTGCAGGGAATAGCGACACCGGGGAGCTGTTTTTT. It translates to CASSLAGNSDTGELFF.

V usage is TRBV5-6 and J usage is TRBJ2-3, with TRBD2 as a possible D gene (6 bases). The CDR3 has 14 residues. Germline V lookup: CDR1 SGHDT, CDR2 YYEEEE. The germline V and J ends were trimmed by 4 bases and 6 bases, with 15 bases remaining between them. CDR3 amino acids: CASSPELASDTQYF. CDR3 nucleotide sequence: TGTGCCAGCAGCCCCGAACTAGCAAGTGATACGCAGTATTTT. Full variable domain (missing parts from reference TRBV5-6 and TRBJ2-3): DAGVTQSPTHLIKTRGQQVTLRCSPKSGHDTVSWYQQALGQGPQFIFQYYEEEERQRGNFPDRFSGHQFPNYSSELNVNALLLGDSALYLCASSPELASDTQYFGPGTRLTVL.

This clonotype was seen more than once but under ten times. The chain combines TRBV20-1 with TRBJ1-1, with 8 bases fitting TRBD1. The CDR3 extends over 16 amino acids. Germline assignment: CDR1 DFQATT and CDR2 SNEGSKA (reference sequence). V trimming: 3 bases; J trimming: 1 base; junction bases outside the gene matches: 10. CDR3 nucleotide sequence: TGCAGTGCTAGGGATCAGGGGGCGCTTCGGAACACTGAAGCTTTCTTT. Translation gives CSARDQGALRNTEAFF.